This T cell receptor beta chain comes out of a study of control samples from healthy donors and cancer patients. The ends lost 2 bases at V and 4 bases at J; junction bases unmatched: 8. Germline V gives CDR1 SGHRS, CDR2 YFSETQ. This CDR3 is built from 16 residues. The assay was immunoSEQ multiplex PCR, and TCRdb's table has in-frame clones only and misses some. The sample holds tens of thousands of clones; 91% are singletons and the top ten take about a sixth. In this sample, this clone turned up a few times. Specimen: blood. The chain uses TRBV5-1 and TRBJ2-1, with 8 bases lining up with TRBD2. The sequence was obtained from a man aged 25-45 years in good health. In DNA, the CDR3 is TGCGCCAGCAGCTTAGCGGGAGCTTTTAGTTACAATGAGCAGTTCTTC. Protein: CASSLAGAFSYNEQFF. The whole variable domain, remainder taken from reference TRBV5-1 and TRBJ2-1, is KAGVTQTPRYLIKTRGQQVTLSCSPISGHRSVSWYQQTPGQGLQFLFEYFSETQRNKGNFPGRFSGRQFSNSRSEMNVSTLELGDSALYLCASSLAGAFSYNEQFFGPGTRLTVL.